This TCR beta chain was captured by sequencing in a study of cytomegalovirus exposure and HLA in healthy donors (dated by TCRdb to about 2017). As for the study more broadly: According to an earlier analysis of 587 of the donors, about 170 million T cells yielded some 120 million unique TCR beta sequences and more than 250 Gb of sequence data. All discovery cohort repertoires had been generated on a single sequencing platform. In a later genetic analysis, genome-wide SNP genotypes for 398 of the 666 donors were used, and that subset was treated as a discovery cohort. Several DR-DQ haplotypes were treated as single units for association and clustering because of strong linkage in the cohort. In an earlier analysis of 587 of the donors, high-throughput TCR beta sequencing was used to judge whether each TCR beta V gene segment behaved as functional or pseudogenic. The number of donors typed differed by locus, with about 629-640 for A, B, C, DRB1 and DQB1, roughly 520 for DQA1, under 610 for DPA1, and around 450 for DPB1. The study combined high-throughput TCR immunosequencing, statistical association of individual TCRs with disease status, and machine learning to predict cytomegalovirus infection status. Across 398 genotyped donors of the cohort, an average of about 220,000 unique TCR beta nucleotide sequences per donor were sequenced, and 15% to 20% of those sequences were non-productive. The aim of the study was to test whether cataloging public T cell receptors could identify signatures of past pathogen exposure. The later analysis used no new phenotypic data to find candidate immune exposures, relying instead on TCR beta sequences and their occurrence across donors. Along with the roughly 670-subject first cohort, a separate validation cohort of around 120 different subjects was used. Of the 350 to 400 genotyped donors, roughly 80% fell in the genetic ancestry cluster associated with self-reported Caucasian donors. In a later analysis, previously published TCR beta repertoires from fewer than 750 donors were re-analyzed and high-resolution HLA genotyping was added so that TCR occurrence patterns could be studied. Roughly 300 gigabases of sequencing data and around 90 million unique TCR sequences made up an early release that covered under 750 HLA-typed donors. HLA typing covered class I and class II loci at four-digit resolution. Donor age, sex, ethnicity and CMV serostatus were collected together with the repertoire data. Using immunosequencing, the study profiled T cell repertoires from around 670 subjects and related those repertoires to cytomegalovirus serostatus.

The cohort comprised more than 550 healthy bone marrow donors. At the time of sampling, every cohort member was nominally healthy, though immune exposures that went unrecorded were likely present. The donor was CMV seronegative and was included in the group of about 350 seronegative cohort members. Every donor gave a peripheral blood sample, and the peripheral blood mononuclear cells from that sample were used for TCR beta sequencing. Genomic DNA was extracted from the blood cell samples with the Qiagen DNeasy Blood Extraction Kit. Concerning this clone: Its antigen target is currently unknown. One base away there is no much larger clone; base qualities are not given.

Library creation used the immunoSEQ multiplex PCR assay. For the multiplex PCR, a mixture combining 60 forward primers for TCR Vbeta segments and 13 reverse primers for TCR Jbeta segments was used. The CDR3 region of rearranged TCR beta genes was amplified from genomic DNA by a multiplex PCR assay. The Illumina HiSeq System was used to sequence the amplified TCR beta libraries as 87-base-pair reads. Per the original workflow: A later analysis tallied 70 million to 100 million unique TCR beta chains across the 640 or so repertoires, and approximately 12 million of those chains were shared by two or more donors. A nearest-neighbor algorithm error-corrected the raw reads and collapsed the reads into unique sequences, merging closely related sequences to remove PCR and sequencing errors. To assign V, D and J gene segments, CDR3 sequences were aligned to IMGT reference sequences. For a sequence to be retained, at least a six-nucleotide match to both a V gene segment and a J gene segment was required. A rearrangement counted as productive if the CDR3 had no stop codons and remained in frame with V and J, and every other rearrangement counted as non-productive. CDR3 was defined by IMGT convention, running from the second conserved V-encoded cysteine to the conserved J-encoded phenylalanine. The earlier analysis of around 640 of the donors excluded sequences that lacked an unambiguous match to a single V gene segment. In an earlier analysis of several hundred of the donors, V segments were called functional above 56.7% productive rearrangements and were called segregating when the between-donor standard deviation exceeded 5%. A statistical classification framework was built for diagnosing cytomegalovirus status from the catalog of TCR beta chain sequences. In a later analysis, V and J genes were assigned by comparing TCR nucleotide sequences against IMGT/GENE-DB human TR gene sequences. In a later analysis, CDR3 sequences and most-parsimonious VDJ recombination scenarios were assigned using the TCRdist pipeline. A later analysis defined each TCR beta chain by its CDR3 amino acid sequence plus V-gene family, and excluded reads lacking a unique V-gene family. To address suspected cross-contamination and a sequencing artifact, a later analysis removed over 500 highly shared, low-generation-probability nucleotide sequences. A later analysis calculated a clonal expansion index for each public chain from normalized within-repertoire ranks of inferred template counts. In a later analysis, generation probabilities were computed with a VDJ recombination model fitted to out-of-frame rearrangements, and the resulting probabilities were checked against IGoR. In a later analysis, hypergeometric tests were used to score TCR-TCR, TCR-HLA and TCR-CMV co-occurrence, with a repertoire-size bias correction applied to TCR pairs. A later analysis estimated false discovery rates by permuting HLA or CMV assignments 20 times. In a later analysis, co-occurring TCRs were grouped with DBSCAN, and TCRdist sequence similarity was added when clustering was performed within HLA-allele-positive subsets. Co-occurrence clustering excluded repertoires with fewer than 30,000 or more than 120,000 public chains, plus five with anomalous nucleotide sharing. Entries here come from immuneACCESS through TCRdb and include only in-frame sequences with V and J called. Some clones fail to appear in such tables; in the studies checked, an unresolved V gene covers under half of the shortfall, and the cause of the remainder is unknown. V, J and clone size are those of that table, while D and trimming were read from the DNA. This sample is represented by some 150,000 clones; roughly 78% of them were singletons. The top ten clonotypes cover roughly 1.9% of the sample.

The paper as a whole reports these results and caveats: According to a later analysis, most CMV-associated TCR beta chains appeared to be HLA-restricted, and the HLA associations seemed to be driven largely by CMV exposure. A group of highly shared sequence variants was considered likely to be a technical artifact of the sequencing pipeline. Several of the top co-occurrence clusters appeared to be linked to parvovirus B19, influenza, CMV and Epstein-Barr virus, according to a later analysis. In a later genetic analysis, a missense DCLRE1C variant was associated with V-gene and J-gene trimming of TCR beta chains, and the association was replicated in an independent cohort. HLA typing was unavailable for some donors at each locus, so association tests used only the typed subset. In both the original and validation cohorts, the classifier was reported to diagnose cytomegalovirus status with high specificity and sensitivity. In a later analysis, TCR association rates were found to vary across HLA loci, with the most associated TCRs seen for DRB1 alleles and the fewest for HLA-C alleles. The earlier analysis of 450 to 700 of the donors excluded fewer than 20 rarely observed V segments, including chromosome 9 orphons, because counts were too low. Correlated functional status among segregating V segments might be attributable to linkage disequilibrium, but an unknown experimental factor could not be ruled out. An earlier analysis of several hundred of the donors showed that most TCR beta V segments appeared in productive rearrangements either about 90% or about 30% of the time, which broadly matched IMGT annotations. Immune exposure information for the cohort was limited to CMV serostatus. In the study, around 160 TCR beta chains were listed as associated with cytomegalovirus. Compared with equally common non-associated chains, HLA-associated TCR beta chains in a later analysis were more clonally expanded and had lower generation probabilities. A later genetic analysis reported fewer N-insertions in productive TCRs among donors in an Asian-associated ancestry cluster than the approximately 670-donor mean. A further reported finding was that TCR beta sequences accurately predicted the HLA-A and HLA-B alleles for most subjects in the first cohort. In this cohort, only TCR beta chains were sequenced, and detectable features were limited by the absence of alpha or paired-chain data. Strong co-occurrence of HLA alleles, especially DR and DQ, made assigning TCR associations to individual alleles difficult. Sequencing depth was assumed to be roughly uniform across donors in the presence/absence analyses, though that assumption may not hold. Most TCR sequences were observed very rarely across donors, whereas some public TCRs were present in many individuals. A later analysis associated about 16,000 TCR beta sequences with specific HLA alleles at a false discovery rate of 0.05. It was suggested by the authors that the approach could potentially be generalized to other disease states and immunological phenotypes. In vitro tests confirmed that a few of the cytomegalovirus-associated TCR beta chains recognize cytomegalovirus antigens.

Sequencing was done on a sample of PBMCs. The TCR comes from a man between 40 and 49 years old in good health and CMV-seronegative.

The encoded CDR3 is CASSLVTGTDQPQHF. The bases read TGCGCCAGCAGCTTGGTAACAGGGACCGATCAGCCCCAGCATTTT. The sequence links TRBV5-1 to TRBJ1-5; matching of 6 bases hints at TRBD1 as the D gene. The CDR3, cysteine through phenylalanine, is 15 amino acids long. Here the CDR3 DNA is all that survives: 45 bases in frame from base 1. Deletion took 0 bases off V and 5 bases off J, with a span of 12 bases between the germline ends. Reading the germline V gene gives CDR1 SGHRS and CDR2 YFSETQ.